Following are 9 T cell receptor beta chains from one sample sequenced in a study of circulating and synovial CD4+ cells in juvenile arthritis. Using immunoSEQ multiplex PCR, the repertoire was profiled, and TCRdb retains in-frame clones only, with some absent. The sample consists of tens of thousands of clones, 95% to 96% of them appearing once. Sequenced material: CD4+ T cells from blood. The receptor set was obtained from a human donor with juvenile idiopathic arthritis.

V and J are TRBV15 and TRBJ1-6; 8 bases agree with TRBD1. CDR1 LNHNV and CDR2 YYDKDF come from the germline V gene (reference sequence). V was pared by 1 base and J by 8 bases, with 7 bases of the junction left unmatched. This CDR3 region has 16 residues. The CDR3 sequence: CATSRGTGIMDSPLHF. The CDR3 bases are TGTGCCACCAGCAGAGGGACAGGGATCATGGATTCACCCCTCCACTTT.

This chain links TRBV25-1 with TRBJ2-3; TRBD1 matches at 8 bases. The CDR3 has 17 amino acids. Germline CDR1 MGHDK, CDR2 SYGVNS. With 3 bases clipped from V and 6 bases from J, the junction kept 14 bases outside the gene matches. This chain's CDR3 is CASSDSRGQEFGDTQYF. The CDR3 DNA is TGTGCCAGCAGTGATTCAAGGGGACAGGAGTTCGGCGATACGCAGTATTTT.

The table lists this clone with a count of one. The V and J genes are TRBV9 and TRBJ2-7; 7 bases align to TRBD2. The junction had 11 bases not matched to a gene; V was cut back by 4 bases and J by 7 bases. Germline V CDR1 and CDR2: SGDLS, YYNGEE. The CDR3 runs to 14 residues. The chain's CDR3 is CASSPPSAGGEQYF. The CDR3 region has the DNA TGTGCCAGCAGCCCCCCGAGCGCCGGGGGGGAGCAGTACTTC.

The CDR3 DNA is TGTGCCAGCAGCTCTCAAGAGACCCAGTACTTC. Encoded protein: CASSSQETQYF. The chain is built from TRBV7-2 and TRBJ2-5, with unresolved D. Germline V lookup: CDR1 SGHTA, CDR2 FQGNSA. Between the trimmed V and J ends, which lost 4 bases and 2 bases, there was a span of 2 bases. The CDR3 has 11 residues.

This clone was seen a handful of times. This chain joins TRBV4-3 and TRBJ1-4, with 9 bases lining up with TRBD1. The CDR3 has 14 amino acids. J was trimmed by 7 bases and V by 4 bases; bases with no gene match: 4. Germline V CDR1 and CDR2: LGHNA, YSLEER. Here the CDR3 DNA reads TGCGCCAGCAGCCTTGGACAGGGGACTGAAAAACTGTTTTTT. It specifies CASSLGQGTEKLFF.

The chain employs TRBV5-5 and TRBJ2-5; tentative D call: TRBD1 (6 bases). V was trimmed by 4 bases and J by 1 base, leaving 23 bases between them. The CDR3 is 18 residues long. Germline lookup yields CDR1 SGHKS and CDR2 YYEKEE (reference sequence). CDR3 sequence (DNA): TGTGCCAGCAGCCCAGGCTCAGTCAGGGGCTTCGGCCAAGAGACCCAGTACTTC. It codes for CASSPGSVRGFGQETQYF.

V usage is TRBV29-1 and J usage is TRBJ2-6; tentatively, D is TRBD2 (5 bases). CDR3 length equals 14 residues. Germline loops: CDR1 SQVTM, CDR2 ANQGSEA. The V end lost 4 bases, the J end lost 4 bases, and 11 bases lay between the germline ends. DNA of the CDR3: TGCAGCGTTGGACGGGGTACCGGGGCCAACGTCCTGACTTTC. Its translation: CSVGRGTGANVLTF.

The chain employs TRBV9 and TRBJ2-2; the D gene is possibly TRBD1 (6 bases). The germline gives CDR1 SGDLS, CDR2 YYNGEE. The CDR3 contains 15 residues. Trimming pared 3 bases from V and 4 bases from J, leaving 13 bases between. The CDR3 loop reads CASSASPGATGELFF. CDR3 sequence (DNA): TGTGCCAGCAGCGCGAGCCCAGGGGCCACCGGGGAGCTGTTTTTT.

This chain links TRBV30 with TRBJ2-2; perhaps TRBD2 as D (5 bases). Trimming pared 4 bases from V and 6 bases from J, leaving 15 bases between. Germline CDR1 and CDR2: GTSNPN and SVGIG (reference sequence). CDR3 length equals 14 residues. The CDR3 DNA sequence: TGTGCCTGGAATCACGGGGTCCTTCCCGGGGAGCTGTTTTTT. This encodes CAWNHGVLPGELFF.